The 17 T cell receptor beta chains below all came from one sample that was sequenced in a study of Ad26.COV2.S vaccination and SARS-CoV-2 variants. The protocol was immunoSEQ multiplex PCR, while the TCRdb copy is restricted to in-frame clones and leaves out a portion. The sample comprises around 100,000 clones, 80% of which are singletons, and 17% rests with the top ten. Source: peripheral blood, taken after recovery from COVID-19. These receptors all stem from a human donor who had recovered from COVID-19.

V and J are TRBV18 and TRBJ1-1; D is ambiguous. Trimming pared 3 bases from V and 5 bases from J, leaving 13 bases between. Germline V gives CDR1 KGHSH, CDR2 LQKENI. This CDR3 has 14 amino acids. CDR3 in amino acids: CASSPEEIGTEAFF. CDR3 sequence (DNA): TGTGCCAGCTCACCCGAGGAGATTGGAACTGAAGCTTTCTTT.

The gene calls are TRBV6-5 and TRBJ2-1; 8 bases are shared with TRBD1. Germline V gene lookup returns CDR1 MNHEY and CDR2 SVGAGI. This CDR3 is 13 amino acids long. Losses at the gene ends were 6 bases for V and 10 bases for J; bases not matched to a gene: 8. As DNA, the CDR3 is TGTGCCAGCAGCCGACAGGGGCGAGGGGAGCAGTTCTTC. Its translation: CASSRQGRGEQFF.

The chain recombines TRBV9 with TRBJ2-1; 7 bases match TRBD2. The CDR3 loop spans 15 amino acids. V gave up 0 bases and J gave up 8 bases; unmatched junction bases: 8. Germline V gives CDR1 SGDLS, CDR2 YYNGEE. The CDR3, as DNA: TGTGCCAGCAGCGTAGGACCGGGGGGTCGCGATGAGCAGTTCTTC. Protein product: CASSVGPGGRDEQFF.

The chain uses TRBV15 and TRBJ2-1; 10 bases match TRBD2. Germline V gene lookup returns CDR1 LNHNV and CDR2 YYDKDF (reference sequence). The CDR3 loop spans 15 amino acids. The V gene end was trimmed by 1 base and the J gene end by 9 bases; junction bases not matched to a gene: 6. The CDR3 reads CATSRVKAGGPEQFF. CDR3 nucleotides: TGTGCCACCAGCAGAGTAAAAGCGGGGGGGCCTGAGCAGTTCTTC.

The CDR3 coding sequence is TGTGCCAGCAGCGACAGGGTAGGAAACACCATATATTTT. This gives the protein CASSDRVGNTIYF. The chain joins TRBV5-4 to TRBJ1-3; TRBD1 agrees at 7 bases. The germline V gene has CDR1 SGHNT and CDR2 YYREEE (reference sequence). CDR3 length: 13 residues. V dropped 4 bases and J dropped 4; count of bases not matched to a gene: 2.

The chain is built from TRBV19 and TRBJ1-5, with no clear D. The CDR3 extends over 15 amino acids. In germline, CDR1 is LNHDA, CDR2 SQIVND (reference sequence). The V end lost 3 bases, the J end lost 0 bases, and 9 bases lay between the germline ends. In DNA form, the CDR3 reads TGTGCCAGTAGTATTGGAACCTCTAGCAATCAGCCCCAGCATTTT. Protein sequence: CASSIGTSSNQPQHF.

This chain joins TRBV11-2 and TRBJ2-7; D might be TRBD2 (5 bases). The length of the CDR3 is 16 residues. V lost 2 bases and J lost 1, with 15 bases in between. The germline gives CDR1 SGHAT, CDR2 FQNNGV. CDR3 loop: CASSLRRDSRSYEQYF. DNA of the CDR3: TGTGCCAGCAGCTTAAGACGGGATTCGAGGTCCTACGAGCAGTACTTC.

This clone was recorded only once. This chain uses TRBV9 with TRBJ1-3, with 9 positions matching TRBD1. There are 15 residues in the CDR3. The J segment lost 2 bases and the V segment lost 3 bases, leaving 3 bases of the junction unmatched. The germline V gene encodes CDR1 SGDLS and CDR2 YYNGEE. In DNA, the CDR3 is TGTGCCAGCAGCGATCGGACAGGGGCTGGAAACACCATATATTTT. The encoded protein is CASSDRTGAGNTIYF.

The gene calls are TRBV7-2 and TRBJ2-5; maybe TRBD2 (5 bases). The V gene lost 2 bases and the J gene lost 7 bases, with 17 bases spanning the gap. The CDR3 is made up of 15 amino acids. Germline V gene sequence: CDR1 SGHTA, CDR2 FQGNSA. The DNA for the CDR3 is TGTGCCAGCAGCTTAAGCGGCGCCACCGTGGGGACCCAGTACTTC. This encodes CASSLSGATVGTQYF.

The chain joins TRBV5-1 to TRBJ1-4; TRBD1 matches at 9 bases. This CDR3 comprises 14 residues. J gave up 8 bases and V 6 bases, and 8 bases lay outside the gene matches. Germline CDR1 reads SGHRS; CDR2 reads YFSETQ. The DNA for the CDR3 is TGCGCCAGCAATCGGGGACAGGGTGGCGAAAAACTGTTTTTT. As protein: CASNRGQGGEKLFF.

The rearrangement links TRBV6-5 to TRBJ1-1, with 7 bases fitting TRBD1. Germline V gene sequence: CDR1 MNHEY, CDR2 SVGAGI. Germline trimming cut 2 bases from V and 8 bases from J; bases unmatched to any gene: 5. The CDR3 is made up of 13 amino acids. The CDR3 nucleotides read TGTGCCAGCAGTTACCGGGGACAGCCCGAAGCTTTCTTT. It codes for CASSYRGQPEAFF.

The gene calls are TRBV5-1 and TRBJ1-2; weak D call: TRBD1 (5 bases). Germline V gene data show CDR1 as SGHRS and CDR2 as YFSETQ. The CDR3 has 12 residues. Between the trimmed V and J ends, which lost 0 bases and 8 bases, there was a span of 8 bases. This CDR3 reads CASSLAGEGYTF. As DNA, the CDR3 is TGCGCCAGCAGCTTGGCGGGGGAAGGCTACACCTTC.

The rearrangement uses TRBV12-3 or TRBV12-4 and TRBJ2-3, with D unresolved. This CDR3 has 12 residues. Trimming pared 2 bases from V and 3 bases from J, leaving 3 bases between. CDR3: CASSLRTDTQYF. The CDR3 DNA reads TGTGCCAGCAGTTTAAGGACAGATACGCAGTATTTT.

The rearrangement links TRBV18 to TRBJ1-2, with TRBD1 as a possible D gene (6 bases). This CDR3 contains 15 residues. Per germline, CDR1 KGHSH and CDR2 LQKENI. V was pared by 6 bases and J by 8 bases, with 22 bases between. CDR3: CASSPTTGLVEGYTF. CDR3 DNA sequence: TGTGCCAGCTCTCCCACTACAGGGTTAGTGGAGGGCTACACCTTC.

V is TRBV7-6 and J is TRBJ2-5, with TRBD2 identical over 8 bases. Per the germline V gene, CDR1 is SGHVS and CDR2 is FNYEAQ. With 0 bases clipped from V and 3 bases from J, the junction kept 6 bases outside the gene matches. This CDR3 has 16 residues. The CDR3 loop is CASSLAALAVKETQYF. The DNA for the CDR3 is TGTGCCAGCAGCTTAGCGGCACTAGCGGTAAAAGAGACCCAGTACTTC.

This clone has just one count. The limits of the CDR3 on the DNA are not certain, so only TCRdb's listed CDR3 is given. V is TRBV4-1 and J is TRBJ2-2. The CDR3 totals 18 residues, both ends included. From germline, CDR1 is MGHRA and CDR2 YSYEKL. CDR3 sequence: CASSLTFGQWRDTGELFF.

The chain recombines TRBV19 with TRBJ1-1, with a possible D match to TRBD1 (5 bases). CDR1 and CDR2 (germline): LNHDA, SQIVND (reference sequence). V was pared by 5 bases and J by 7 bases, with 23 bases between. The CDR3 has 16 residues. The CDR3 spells CASSPITDRKRGEAFF. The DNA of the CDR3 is TGTGCCAGTAGTCCTATAACCGACAGAAAGAGGGGTGAAGCTTTCTTT.